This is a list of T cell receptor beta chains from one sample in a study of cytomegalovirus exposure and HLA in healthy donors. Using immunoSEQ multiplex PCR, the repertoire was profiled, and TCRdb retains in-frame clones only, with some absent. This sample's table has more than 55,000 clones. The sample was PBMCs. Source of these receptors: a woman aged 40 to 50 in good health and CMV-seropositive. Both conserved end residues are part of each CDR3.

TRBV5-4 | CASSFGLAGAQETQYF
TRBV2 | CASSEVGQGLDPIGYF
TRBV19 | CASTGTLGTEAFF
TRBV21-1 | CASSNSIGGDSMNTEAFF
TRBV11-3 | CASSLSPNTGELFF
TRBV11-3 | CASSRGQFPYEQYF
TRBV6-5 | CASSYSSLGGFYEQYF
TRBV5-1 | CASGAPGTGEQYF
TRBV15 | CATSRSTGGYRVNEQFF
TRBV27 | CASGPVRNTEAFF
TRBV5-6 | CASSLFGVQDEAFF
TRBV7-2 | CASSFLISGGLHEQFF
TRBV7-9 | CASSPTSGVTGELFF
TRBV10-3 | CAISERGTGYEAFF
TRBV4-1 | CASSQEGGGAGTGELFF
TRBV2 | CASSADRGLDTQYF
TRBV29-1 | CSVAGGNTEAFF
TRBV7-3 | CASSPAGDLAVF